The clone carrying this T cell receptor (beta chain) is a singleton in its sample. The antigen is unknown. This record comes from a study of T cell responses to AZD1222 COVID-19 vaccine. This CDR3 region has 14 residues. V lost 5 bases and J lost 5, with 15 bases in between. Germline V gives CDR1 WSHSY, CDR2 SAAADI. Some clones are missing from TCRdb's copy, which holds only in-frame ones; the method was immunoSEQ multiplex PCR. The sample lists around 200,000 clones, roughly 93% occurring once. Overall study results and limits: Following two doses of AZD1222, Spike-specific TCR breadth and depth rose. Unmutated variant regions are reportedly targeted by nearly half of spike-specific TCRs.

The chain links TRBV10-2 to TRBJ1-1; a weak D match, TRBD1 (5 bases). The sample was peripheral blood, taken on day 0 of AZD1222 vaccination. This receptor was taken from an adult in good health. This chain's CDR3 is CASSSDLGVTEAFF. CDR3 nucleotide sequence: TGCGCCAGCAGTTCAGACCTAGGGGTGACTGAAGCTTTCTTT.